This T cell receptor beta chain was recorded in a study of T-cell reconstitution after alpha-beta-depleted transplantation in children. Unique molecular identifiers were built into the TCRbeta library. TCRdb independently ran MiXCR on the PCR reads; one entry per CDR3 protein. The table records about 610,000 distinct CDR3 sequences, roughly 10% of them present only once. The V segment lost 5 bases and the J segment 6 bases; nucleotides outside the gene matches: 5. The CDR3 runs to 15 residues. The chain joins TRBV12-3 or TRBV12-4 to TRBJ2-1; TRBD2 agrees at 12 bases. Sequencing used PBMCs from the stem cell graft donor, obtained from the stem cell graft. This receptor was taken from a human donor who donated a stem cell graft to a child with acute myeloid leukemia. This CDR3 reads CASSQSSGRGNEQFF. The CDR3 DNA follows: TGTGCCAGCAGTCAATCTAGCGGGAGGGGCAATGAGCAGTTCTTC.